A selection of T cell receptor beta chains follows, all from one sample in a study of blood T cell repertoires in COVID-19. Some clones are missing from TCRdb's copy, which holds only in-frame ones; the method was immunoSEQ multiplex PCR. Of 210,000 or so clones detected, 83% appear once; the ten largest clones hold 4.5% to 5%. Sequenced material: PBMCs or T cells enriched from blood (not recorded which). The origin of the receptors is a woman aged 45-59 years who had been exposed to COVID-19. Both conserved end residues are part of each CDR3. The D gene is left open where the match is weak. Only some rows state a clone size, as once, few, many or a class for expanded clones.

length	size	D	J	V	CDR3	DNA
11	once	-	TRBJ2-1	TRBV19	CASSLDNEQFF	TGTGCCAGTAGCCTAGACAATGAGCAGTTCTTC
14	-	-	TRBJ1-5	TRBV6-1	CASSDSYSNQPQHF	TGTGCCAGCAGTGACAGTTATAGCAATCAGCCCCAGCATTTT
16	few	TRBD1	TRBJ1-1	TRBV7-9	CASSPWTGAKSTEAFF	TGTGCCAGCAGCCCGTGGACAGGGGCGAAAAGCACTGAAGCTTTCTTT
15	-	-	TRBJ1-4	TRBV6-5	CATKPGPGAATKLFF	TGTGCCACCAAGCCGGGACCGGGAGCCGCTACGAAACTGTTTTTT
14	-	-	TRBJ1-2	TRBV7-9	CASSSTTGNYGYTF	TGTGCCAGCAGCTCGACTACAGGGAACTATGGCTACACCTTC
12	-	TRBD1	TRBJ1-1	TRBV28	CASSLLDRQAFF	TGTGCCAGCAGTTTATTGGACAGGCAAGCTTTCTTT
12	-	-	TRBJ1-2	TRBV2	CASSGVGFGYTF	TGTGCCAGCAGCGGGGTTGGCTTTGGCTACACCTTC
15	few	TRBD1	TRBJ2-7	TRBV2	CASRPPGQGAGEQYF	TGTGCCAGCAGACCCCCCGGACAGGGGGCGGGAGAGCAGTACTTC
18	-	-	TRBJ1-1	TRBV4-1	CASSQEDWVGVSNTEAFF	TGCGCCAGCAGCCAAGAAGATTGGGTCGGGGTTTCGAACACTGAAGCTTTCTTT
11	-	-	TRBJ1-1	TRBV28	CASSLYTEAFF	TGTGCCAGCAGTCTGTACACTGAAGCTTTCTTT
14	-	-	TRBJ2-7	TRBV6-5	CASSLNYRDHEQYF	TGTGCCAGCAGTTTAAATTACAGGGACCACGAGCAGTACTTC
11	-	-	TRBJ1-1	TRBV20-1	CSGGGVAEAFF	TGCAGTGGGGGCGGGGTGGCTGAAGCTTTCTTT
16	once	TRBD2	TRBJ2-1	TRBV5-1	CASSLVSGGSYNEQFF	TGCGCCAGCAGCTTGGTTAGCGGGGGGTCCTACAATGAGCAGTTCTTC
11	-	-	TRBJ1-1	TRBV29-1	CSATLAAEAFF	TGCAGCGCCACCCTCGCGGCTGAAGCTTTCTTT
17	-	TRBD2	TRBJ2-3	TRBV7-9	CASSSTPGGGPTDTQYF	TGTGCCAGCAGCTCCACCCCCGGGGGGGGACCCACAGATACGCAGTATTTT
17	-	-	TRBJ1-5	TRBV19	CASSHPNFISGNQPQHF	TGTGCCAGTAGCCATCCCAATTTCATCTCGGGCAATCAGCCCCAGCATTTT
15	-	TRBD1	TRBJ2-2	TRBV27	CASRGKPGGPGELFF	TGTGCCAGCAGGGGGAAACCAGGGGGCCCCGGGGAGCTGTTTTTT
11	few	-	TRBJ1-1	TRBV30	CAWKLNTEAFF	TGTGCCTGGAAGCTGAACACTGAAGCTTTCTTT
16	-	-	TRBJ2-1	TRBV19	CASSIELWPGGHEQFF	TGTGCCAGTAGTATAGAGTTATGGCCCGGGGGGCATGAGCAGTTCTTC
15	-	TRBD1	TRBJ1-1	TRBV7-2	CASIPWDREHTEAFF	TGTGCCAGCATCCCCTGGGACAGGGAACACACTGAAGCTTTCTTT
12	-	-	TRBJ2-7	TRBV21-1	CASSKGGGEQYF	TGTGCCAGCAGCAAAGGGGGGGGTGAGCAGTACTTC
15	-	-	TRBJ2-1	TRBV7-9	CASSPDRHTYNEQFF	TGTGCCAGCAGCCCCGACAGACATACCTACAATGAGCAGTTCTTC
13	-	-	TRBJ2-2	TRBV7-2	CASSSRPTGELFF	TGTGCCAGCAGCTCTAGACCCACCGGGGAGCTGTTTTTT
14	-	TRBD1	TRBJ1-1	TRBV27	CASSRTGENTEAFF	TGTGCCAGTTCCCGGACAGGGGAAAACACTGAAGCTTTCTTT
11	-	-	TRBJ2-7	TRBV12-3/TRBV12-4	CAILGGDEQYF	TGTGCCATCCTTGGGGGCGACGAGCAGTACTTC
11	-	-	TRBJ1-2	TRBV2	CARGAAPFSTF	TGTGCCAGGGGGGCAGCACCGTTCTCCACCTTC
17	-	TRBD2	TRBJ2-5	TRBV7-7	CASSLRAGGASGETQYF	TGTGCCAGCAGCCTCAGAGCGGGGGGCGCGTCTGGGGAGACCCAGTACTTC
14	-	TRBD1	TRBJ2-5	TRBV12-5	CASGAGQGQETQYF	TGTGCTAGTGGCGCAGGACAGGGACAAGAGACCCAGTACTTC
15	-	TRBD2	TRBJ2-3	TRBV4-1	CASSPRTSGTDTQYF	TGCGCCAGCAGCCCGCGGACTAGCGGCACAGATACGCAGTATTTT
14	few	TRBD1	TRBJ2-2	TRBV9	CASSVDRVGGELFF	TGTGCCAGCAGCGTCGACAGGGTAGGGGGGGAGCTGTTTTTT
13	-	-	TRBJ1-5	TRBV6-2/TRBV6-3	CASSYGGGQPQHF	TGTGCCAGCAGTTACGGGGGCGGACAGCCCCAGCATTTT
18	-	TRBD1	TRBJ1-3	TRBV7-9	CASSLFRGQGVIGNTIYF	TGTGCCAGCAGCTTATTTCGGGGACAGGGGGTTATTGGAAACACCATATATTTT
14	-	-	TRBJ2-1	TRBV5-1	CASSLVSGLSEQFF	TGCGCCAGCAGCTTGGTCTCAGGGTTGAGTGAGCAGTTCTTC
13	-	TRBD1	TRBJ1-1	TRBV3-1/TRBV3-2	CASSVKGATEAFF	TGTGCCAGCAGCGTTAAGGGGGCCACTGAAGCTTTCTTT
13	-	-	TRBJ1-2	TRBV29-1	CSVVTRVPNGYTF	TGCAGCGTCGTCACCCGGGTCCCCAATGGCTACACCTTC
15	-	TRBD2	TRBJ2-1	TRBV29-1	CSARSGGGLGNEQFF	TGCAGCGCCCGAAGCGGGGGCGGACTGGGAAATGAGCAGTTCTTC
14	-	-	TRBJ1-1	TRBV5-1	CASTLGEGYTEAFF	TGCGCCAGCACTTTAGGAGAGGGATACACTGAAGCTTTCTTT